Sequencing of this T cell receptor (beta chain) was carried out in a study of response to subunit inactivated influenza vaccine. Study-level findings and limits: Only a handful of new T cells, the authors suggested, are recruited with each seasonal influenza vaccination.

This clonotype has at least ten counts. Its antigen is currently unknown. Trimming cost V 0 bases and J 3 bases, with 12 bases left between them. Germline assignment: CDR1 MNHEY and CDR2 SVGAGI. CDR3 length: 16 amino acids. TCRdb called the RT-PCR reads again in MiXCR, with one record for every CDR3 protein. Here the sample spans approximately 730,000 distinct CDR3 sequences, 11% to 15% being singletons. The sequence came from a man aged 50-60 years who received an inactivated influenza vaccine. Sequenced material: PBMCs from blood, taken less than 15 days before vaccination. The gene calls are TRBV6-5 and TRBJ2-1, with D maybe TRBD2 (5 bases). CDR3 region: CASSYSRIEGYNEQFF. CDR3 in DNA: TGTGCCAGCAGTTACTCTCGGATCGAGGGCTACAATGAGCAGTTCTTC.